These 20 T cell receptor beta chains were sequenced from one sample in a study of shared clonotypes between healthy human individuals. Assay used: immunoSEQ multiplex PCR; TCRdb lists only in-frame clones, some missing. The sample lists 2 million to 2.5 million clones; just under 95% were seen once. What was sequenced was naive CD4+ T cells from PBMCs. The subset was: CD45RA+ positively selected. These receptors were taken from a man aged 18 to 29 in good health. Some clones in this sample may be carry-over from other donors' samples.

The chain recombines TRBV18 with TRBJ1-5; tentative D call: TRBD1 (6 bases). Germline values: CDR1 KGHSH, CDR2 LQKENI. This CDR3 comprises 14 residues. V was cut by 4 bases and J by 4 bases, with 11 bases left in between. The CDR3: CASSQGTPNQPQHF. DNA of the CDR3: TGTGCCAGCTCACAGGGGACACCGAATCAGCCCCAGCATTTT.

The chain is built from TRBV11-3 and TRBJ1-1; 8 bases map to TRBD1. The CDR3 loop spans 14 amino acids. The V gene end was trimmed by 4 bases and the J gene end by 12 bases; junction bases not matched to a gene: 13. Germline V lookup: CDR1 SGHNT, CDR2 YENEEA. CDR3 loop: CASSSTGDRQGTFF. The CDR3 bases are TGTGCCAGCAGCTCCACCGGGGACAGGCAAGGGACTTTCTTT.

As regards this clone: Other nucleotide sequences from this sample produce the same CDR3. J is TRBJ2-2 and V is TRBV19; 8 bases fit TRBD2. Germline V CDR1 and CDR2: LNHDA, SQIVND (reference sequence). The ends lost 3 bases at V and 5 bases at J; junction bases unmatched: 2. There are 14 residues in the CDR3. CDR3 residues: CASSIGGRTGELFF. CDR3 sequence (DNA): TGTGCCAGTAGTATCGGCGGGAGGACCGGGGAGCTGTTTTTT.

The table lists this clone with a few counts. The chain links TRBV2 to TRBJ2-2, with 10 nucleotides matching TRBD1. The junction had 0 bases not matched to a gene; V was cut back by 4 bases and J by 1 base. Per germline, CDR1 SNHLY and CDR2 FYNNEI. The CDR3 is 15 residues long. The CDR3 coding sequence is TGTGCCAGCAGTGGGACAGGGGGGAACACCGGGGAGCTGTTTTTT. This sequence encodes CASSGTGGNTGELFF.

The rearrangement uses TRBV5-1 and TRBJ2-3; D not certain. V dropped 1 base and J dropped 6 bases, with 12 bases sitting between them. The germline CDR1 and CDR2 sequences are SGHRS and YFSETQ. This CDR3 is built from 14 residues. This CDR3 reads CASSLFPRVDTQYF. As DNA, the CDR3 is TGCGCCAGCAGCTTGTTCCCCCGCGTGGATACGCAGTATTTT.

As for this clone: This same CDR3 is encoded by further DNA sequences in the sample. The chain recombines TRBV5-1 with TRBJ1-2; TRBD1 agrees at 10 bases. J lost 5 bases, V lost 0 bases, and 4 bases had no gene match. CDR3 length equals 15 residues. From germline, CDR1 is SGHRS and CDR2 YFSETQ. The CDR3 loop reads CASSLGQGAFYGYTF. The CDR3 DNA is TGCGCCAGCAGCTTGGGACAGGGGGCGTTTTATGGCTACACCTTC.

J is TRBJ2-2 and V is TRBV5-1; D is uncertain. CDR1 is SGHRS, CDR2 YFSETQ, per germline. This CDR3 comprises 13 residues. V lost 4 bases and J lost 6, with 10 bases in between. The CDR3 DNA reads as TGCGCCAGCAGCCTCCACAGCCCCGGGGAGCTGTTTTTT. As protein: CASSLHSPGELFF.

Notes on this clone: Different DNA sequences within this sample yield the same CDR3. The chain employs TRBV28 and TRBJ1-2; 8 nucleotides line up with TRBD1. Trimming removed 5 bases from V and 8 bases from J; junction bases left unmatched: 7. This CDR3 region has 13 residues. CDR1 is MDHEN and CDR2 is SYDVKM in the germline V gene. The CDR3 sequence: CASSRDRFYGYTF. CDR3 sequence (DNA): TGTGCCAGCAGTCGGGACAGGTTCTACGGCTACACCTTC.

In DNA, the CDR3 is TGCGCCAGCAGCGCACGCGGGGGGAACACTGAAGCTTTCTTT. It translates to CASSARGGNTEAFF. The V gene is TRBV5-1, the J gene TRBJ1-1; weak D call: TRBD1 (5 bases). Germline CDR1 reads SGHRS; CDR2 reads YFSETQ. The V and J ends lost 4 bases and 1 base respectively, with 11 bases between them. This CDR3 has 14 amino acids.

Regarding this clone: This specimen includes other DNA sequences encoding the same CDR3. The rearrangement uses TRBV5-4 and TRBJ1-3; D not resolved. V lost 1 base and J 4 bases, leaving 9 bases between the germline ends. The CDR3 loop spans 14 amino acids. CDR1 and CDR2 from the germline V gene are SGHNT and YYREEE (reference sequence). CDR3 in DNA: TGTGCCAGCAGCTTGAGAGGGTCCGGAAACACCATATATTTT. Protein product: CASSLRGSGNTIYF.

The rearrangement joins TRBV30 to TRBJ2-2, with D unresolved. V was trimmed by 1 base and J by 1 base, leaving 10 bases between them. CDR1 and CDR2 (germline): GTSNPN, SVGIG (reference sequence). The CDR3 has 15 amino acids. CDR3 DNA sequence: TGTGCCTGGAGTGGCCTCGTTGGGAACACCGGGGAGCTGTTTTTT. It is translated as CAWSGLVGNTGELFF.

The chain has TRBV6-1 and TRBJ1-4; TRBD1 is a possible D gene (5 bases). Germline assignment: CDR1 MNHNS and CDR2 SASEGT. V was trimmed by 4 bases and J by 6 bases, leaving 18 bases between them. The CDR3 loop spans 16 amino acids. This chain's CDR3 is CASSGGPGTEDEKLFF. DNA of the CDR3: TGTGCCAGCAGTGGGGGTCCCGGGACTGAGGATGAAAAACTGTTTTTT.

The V and J genes are TRBV19 and TRBJ2-3; 7 positions agree with TRBD2. The V gene end was trimmed by 1 base and the J gene end by 3 bases; junction bases not matched to a gene: 7. The germline CDR1 and CDR2 sequences are LNHDA and SQIVND (reference sequence). The CDR3 is 16 residues long. The CDR3 spells CASSIVRPSGTDTQYF. In DNA form, the CDR3 reads TGTGCCAGTAGTATAGTTCGCCCTAGCGGTACAGATACGCAGTATTTT.

The CDR3 sequence is CASSRTGTVYEQYF. In DNA form, the CDR3 reads TGTGCCAGTAGCAGGACAGGTACAGTATACGAGCAGTACTTC. This sequence joins TRBV19 and TRBJ2-7; the match to TRBD1 covers 7 bases. Germline V CDR1 and CDR2: LNHDA, SQIVND (reference sequence). V dropped 6 bases and J dropped 4; count of bases not matched to a gene: 9. The CDR3 is 14 amino acids.

V usage is TRBV4-1 and J usage is TRBJ1-5, with no clear D. V lost 3 bases, J lost 0 bases, and 18 bases lay in between. The CDR3 is 18 amino acids. CDR1 is MGHRA, CDR2 YSYEKL, per germline. DNA for the CDR3: TGCGCCAGCAGCCATAACTATGCGGCCTCCCTTAGCAATCAGCCCCAGCATTTT. Amino acids: CASSHNYAASLSNQPQHF.

This clone was detected once. The gene calls are TRBV6-1 and TRBJ2-1, with D tentatively TRBD2 (5 bases). This CDR3 spans 16 amino acids. CDR1 is MNHNS and CDR2 is SASEGT in the germline V gene. Deletions cut 4 bases from V and 0 bases from J, with 13 bases between. The CDR3: CASSGRLAISYNEQFF. CDR3 sequence (DNA): TGTGCCAGCAGTGGCCGCCTAGCCATCTCCTACAATGAGCAGTTCTTC.

This rearrangement joins TRBV30 to TRBJ2-5; 16 bases align to TRBD2. Trimming cost V 4 bases and J 11 bases; bases outside gene matches: 13. Germline CDR1 reads GTSNPN; CDR2 reads SVGIG (reference sequence). The CDR3 covers 16 residues. The CDR3 loop is CAWTTGTSGRAEEQYF. In DNA, the CDR3 is TGTGCCTGGACTACCGGGACTAGCGGGAGGGCCGAGGAGCAGTACTTC.

The chain recombines TRBV5-1 with TRBJ2-3, with 8 bases fitting TRBD2. The CDR3 loop spans 15 amino acids. Germline values: CDR1 SGHRS, CDR2 YFSETQ. The J segment lost 6 bases and the V segment lost 0 bases, leaving 6 bases of the junction unmatched. CDR3 in amino acids: CASSLGLASRDTQYF. The CDR3, as DNA: TGCGCCAGCAGCTTGGGACTAGCGAGCCGGGATACGCAGTATTTT.

The gene calls are TRBV7-8 and TRBJ1-2, with no clear D. CDR1 and CDR2 from the germline V gene are SGHVS and FQNEAQ. V lost 0 bases and J lost 4, with 6 bases in between. The CDR3 is 13 residues long. As DNA, the CDR3 is TGTGCCAGCAGCTTAGCGGCATCCTATGGCTACACCTTC. As protein: CASSLAASYGYTF.

The chain couples TRBV20-1 to TRBJ2-1, with D unclear. Germline V CDR1 and CDR2: DFQATT, SNEGSKA (reference sequence). This CDR3 spans 10 amino acids. The ends were cut back, 6 bases at V and 9 bases at J, with 9 bases in the middle. DNA of the CDR3: TGCAGTGCAATAGCAATTGAGCAGTTCTTC. Translation gives CSAIAIEQFF.